This T cell receptor (beta chain) was recovered during a study of T cell clones after liver transplantation. Study-wide context: Liver transplant recipients had immunosuppression withdrawal attempted within 2 years. Tolerance: complete withdrawal held at least one year, liver enzymes staying within twice normal.

V shed 3 bases and J 5 bases; nucleotides not matched to a gene: 10. CDR3 length: 16 amino acids. Looked up from germline, CDR1 is SGHTA and CDR2 is FQGNSA. This clone has only one observation. Method: immunoSEQ multiplex PCR; TCRdb's copy keeps in-frame clones and lacks some. The top ten hold under 2.5% of the sample, which has approximately 70,000 clones, about 85% seen once. The specimen was CD4+ T cells from blood, collected around 50 months after liver transplant. The TCR sequence derives from a human patient who received a liver transplant. A subset of T cells may come from the graft donor. V usage is TRBV7-2 and J usage is TRBJ2-5; 9 bases align to TRBD2. The CDR3: CASSFLRGGVEETQYF. Written as DNA, the CDR3 is TGTGCCAGCAGCTTCCTGCGGGGGGGGGTCGAGGAGACCCAGTACTTC.